Listed here are 18 T cell receptor beta chains from one sample, sequenced in a study of cytomegalovirus exposure and HLA in healthy donors. Only in-frame clones appear in the TCRdb table, and some are missing; sequencing was by immunoSEQ multiplex PCR. The table lists 300,000 to 400,000 clones, 86% of them singletons. Sequencing used PBMCs. These receptors originate from a woman younger than 30 in good health and CMV-seronegative.

The V and J genes are TRBV2 and TRBJ1-5; 7 bases line up with TRBD1. There are 15 residues in the CDR3. CDR1 and CDR2 (germline): SNHLY, FYNNEI. Losses at the gene ends were 5 bases for V and 5 bases for J; bases not matched to a gene: 9. The CDR3 is CASSRRQGNYQPQHF. The CDR3 region has the DNA TGTGCCAGCAGTCGGAGACAGGGAAATTATCAGCCCCAGCATTTT.

This chain connects TRBV7-9 to TRBJ1-2; 9 bases fit TRBD1. The J segment lost 10 bases and the V segment lost 5 bases, leaving 8 bases of the junction unmatched. The germline V gene encodes CDR1 SEHNR and CDR2 FQNEAQ (reference sequence). CDR3 length: 13 amino acids. CDR3 in DNA: TGTGCCAGCAGCCCCTCGGACAGGGGATCCTACACCTTC. Translation: CASSPSDRGSYTF.

The chain combines TRBV10-2 with TRBJ1-1; 8 positions match TRBD1. The CDR3 runs 16 residues. V gave up 4 bases and J gave up 3 bases; unmatched junction bases: 10. Per the germline V gene, CDR1 is WSHSY and CDR2 is SAAADI. This chain's CDR3 is CASSVPTGVGDTEAFF. The CDR3 region has the DNA TGCGCCAGCAGTGTACCGACAGGGGTGGGGGACACTGAAGCTTTCTTT.

This chain links TRBV14 with TRBJ1-4; no clear D. V was pared by 1 base and J by 0 bases, with 12 bases between. Germline-derived CDR1 and CDR2 are SGHDN and FVKESK. The CDR3 length is 17 residues. CDR3 residues: CASSQVFSGATNEKLFF. CDR3 nucleotide sequence: TGTGCCAGCAGCCAAGTGTTTTCGGGAGCAACTAATGAAAAACTGTTTTTT.

DNA of the CDR3: TGTGCCAGTAGTCCCCTCGACAGGGGAGTTCCTGAAGCTTTCTTT. Amino acids: CASSPLDRGVPEAFF. The chain has TRBV19 and TRBJ1-1; 8 bases map to TRBD1. With V trimmed by 5 bases and J by 6 bases, 11 bases remained unmatched. This CDR3 has 15 residues. Germline CDR1 is LNHDA and CDR2 is SQIVND (reference sequence).

V usage is TRBV6-5 and J usage is TRBJ2-7; 10 bases are shared with TRBD2. The CDR3 runs 15 residues. CDR1 is MNHEY, CDR2 SVGAGI, per germline. Trimming took 7 bases from V and 5 from J; bases not matched to a gene: 11. The CDR3 loop is CASTPRGLASHEQYF. DNA for the CDR3: TGTGCCAGCACCCCCCGGGGACTAGCGAGCCACGAGCAGTACTTC.

This chain joins TRBV6-4 and TRBJ1-2, with 8 bases fitting TRBD1. V lost 0 bases to trimming and J lost 8 bases; unmatched junction nucleotides: 8. The CDR3 runs to 15 residues. Germline-derived CDR1 and CDR2 are MRHNA and SNTAGT. The CDR3 bases are TGTGCCAGCAGTGACTCCGAGAGGACAGGGCTAGGCTACACCTTC. This gives the protein CASSDSERTGLGYTF.

As regards this clone: Just one base apart from a much larger clone, this may be a read error. The chain links TRBV11-2 to TRBJ2-7, with 8 bases fitting TRBD1. V gave up 5 bases and J gave up 6 bases; unmatched junction bases: 3. The germline V gene has CDR1 SGHAT and CDR2 FQNNGV. There are 12 residues in the CDR3. Here the CDR3 DNA reads TGTGCCAGCAGCCCAGGGGGCCCCGAGCAGTACTTC. Translated, it gives CASSPGGPEQYF.

The chain uses TRBV28 and TRBJ2-7; unclear D gene. The CDR3 consists of 11 residues. From germline, CDR1 is MDHEN and CDR2 SYDVKM. V lost 7 bases, J lost 5 bases, and 9 bases lay in between. DNA for the CDR3: TGTGCCAGCATGACACGGAACGAGCAGTACTTC. The encoded protein is CASMTRNEQYF.

The CDR3 nucleotides are TGTGCCAGCAGTTCGTACCCTAGCGGGGGAAACACAGATACGCAGTATTTT. The encoded protein is CASSSYPSGGNTDTQYF. This rearrangement joins TRBV28 to TRBJ2-3; 10 nucleotides agree with TRBD2. The J segment lost 2 bases and the V segment lost 4 bases, leaving 9 bases of the junction unmatched. The CDR3 loop spans 17 amino acids. Germline V gene lookup returns CDR1 MDHEN and CDR2 SYDVKM.

The chain couples TRBV7-9 to TRBJ2-5; weak D call: TRBD1 (6 bases). The V end lost 11 bases, the J end lost 2 bases, and 15 bases lay between the germline ends. The CDR3 length is 13 residues. Germline assignment: CDR1 SEHNR and CDR2 FQNEAQ (reference sequence). CDR3 sequence: CAGQRPPQETQYF. CDR3 coding DNA: TGTGCCGGACAGAGGCCACCACAAGAGACCCAGTACTTC.

This sequence joins TRBV6-1 and TRBJ2-3; TRBD2 aligns across 15 bases. The CDR3 is 15 residues long. V dropped 7 bases and J dropped 4; count of bases not matched to a gene: 3. CDR1 and CDR2 (germline): MNHNS, SASEGT. CDR3 coding DNA: TGTGCCAGCACCAGGACTAGCGGGGGGGCAGATACGCAGTATTTT. Translated, it gives CASTRTSGGADTQYF.

This clone appeared once. The J gene is TRBJ1-2, the V gene TRBV28; a weak D match, TRBD1 (6 bases). The CDR3 runs to 14 residues. The germline gives CDR1 MDHEN, CDR2 SYDVKM. V shed 6 bases and J shed 3 bases, with 14 bases lying between them. The CDR3 DNA follows: TGTGCCAGCAGCCGATGGGACATCTACTATGGCTACACCTTC. It encodes CASSRWDIYYGYTF.

The table lists this clone with a count of one. The CDR3 DNA sequence: TGTGCCAGCAGCTTGCGGTACTATGGCTACACCTTC. Encoded protein: CASSLRYYGYTF. V usage is TRBV7-2 and J usage is TRBJ1-2, with no clear D. V was trimmed by 3 bases and J by 3 bases, leaving 5 bases between them. CDR1 and CDR2 (germline): SGHTA, FQGNSA. CDR3 length equals 12 residues.

The V gene is TRBV28, the J gene TRBJ2-7, with 8 bases identical to TRBD1. The germline V gene has CDR1 MDHEN and CDR2 SYDVKM. The CDR3 is 14 residues long. V shed 6 bases and J 5 bases; nucleotides not matched to a gene: 9. CDR3 nucleotides: TGTGCCAGCAGGGGACAGGATAGTAGGGACGAGCAGTACTTC. Translating gives CASRGQDSRDEQYF.

This chain connects TRBV5-1 to TRBJ1-3, with D unresolved. V lost 4 bases to trimming and J lost 0 bases, with 17 bases between them. This CDR3 contains 17 residues. Germline lookup yields CDR1 SGHRS and CDR2 YFSETQ. For the CDR3, the DNA is TGCGCCAGCAGCGAATTCCCGCCGGGGAACTCTGGAAACACCATATATTTT. Translating it yields CASSEFPPGNSGNTIYF. Using reference TRBV5-1 and TRBJ1-3 for the parts outside the CDR3, the full variable domain is KAGVTQTPRYLIKTRGQQVTLSCSPISGHRSVSWYQQTPGQGLQFLFEYFSETQRNKGNFPGRFSGRQFSNSRSEMNVSTLELGDSALYLCASSEFPPGNSGNTIYFGEGSWLTVV.

This clone was counted a single time. The gene calls are TRBV4-1 and TRBJ2-7, with 10 positions matching TRBD2. V was pared by 0 bases and J by 4 bases, with 6 bases of the junction left unmatched. Looked up from germline, CDR1 is MGHRA and CDR2 is YSYEKL. The CDR3 loop spans 16 amino acids. CDR3 sequence reads: CASSQEKRGGIYEQYF. As DNA, the CDR3 is TGCGCCAGCAGCCAAGAAAAGCGGGGGGGCATTTACGAGCAGTACTTC.

The chain couples TRBV6-6 to TRBJ1-2; D unresolved. Looked up from germline, CDR1 is MNHNY and CDR2 is SVGAGI (reference sequence). V lost 1 base to trimming and J lost 5 bases, with 17 bases between them. The CDR3 loop spans 16 amino acids. The CDR3 DNA reads TGTGCCAGCAGTTACTACACGGCACAGCGGGAGTATGGCTACACCTTC. Translation: CASSYYTAQREYGYTF.